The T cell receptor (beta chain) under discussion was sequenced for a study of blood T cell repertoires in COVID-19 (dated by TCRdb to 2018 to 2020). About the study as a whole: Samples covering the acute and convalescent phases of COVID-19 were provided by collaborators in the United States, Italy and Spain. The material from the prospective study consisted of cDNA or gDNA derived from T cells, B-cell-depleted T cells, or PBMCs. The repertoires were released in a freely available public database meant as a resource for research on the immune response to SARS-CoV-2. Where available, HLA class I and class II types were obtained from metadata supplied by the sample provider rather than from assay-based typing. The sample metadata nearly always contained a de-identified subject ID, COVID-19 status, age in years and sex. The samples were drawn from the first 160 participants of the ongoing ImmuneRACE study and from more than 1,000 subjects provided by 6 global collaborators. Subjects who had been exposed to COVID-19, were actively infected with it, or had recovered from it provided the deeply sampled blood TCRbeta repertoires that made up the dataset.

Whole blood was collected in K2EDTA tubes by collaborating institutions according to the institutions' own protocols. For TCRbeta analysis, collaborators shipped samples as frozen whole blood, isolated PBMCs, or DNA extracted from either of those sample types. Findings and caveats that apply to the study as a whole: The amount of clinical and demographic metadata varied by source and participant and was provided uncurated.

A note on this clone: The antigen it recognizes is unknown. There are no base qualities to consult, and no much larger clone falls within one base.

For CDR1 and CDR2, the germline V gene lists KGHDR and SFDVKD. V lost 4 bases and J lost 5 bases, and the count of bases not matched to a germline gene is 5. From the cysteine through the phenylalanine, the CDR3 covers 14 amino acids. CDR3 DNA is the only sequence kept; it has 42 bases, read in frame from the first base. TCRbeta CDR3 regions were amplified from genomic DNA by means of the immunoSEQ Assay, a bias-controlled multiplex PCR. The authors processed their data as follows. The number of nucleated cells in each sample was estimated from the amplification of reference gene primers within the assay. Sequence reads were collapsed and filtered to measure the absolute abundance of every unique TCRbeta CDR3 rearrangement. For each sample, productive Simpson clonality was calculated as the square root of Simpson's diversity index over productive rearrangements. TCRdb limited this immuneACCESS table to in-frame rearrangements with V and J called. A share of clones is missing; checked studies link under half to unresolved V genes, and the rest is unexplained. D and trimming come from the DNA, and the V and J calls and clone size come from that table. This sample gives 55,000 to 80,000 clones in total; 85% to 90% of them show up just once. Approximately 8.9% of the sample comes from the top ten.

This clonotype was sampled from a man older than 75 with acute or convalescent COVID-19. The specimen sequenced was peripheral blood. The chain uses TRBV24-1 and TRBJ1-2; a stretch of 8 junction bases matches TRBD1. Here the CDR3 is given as CATSDSGGVYGYTF. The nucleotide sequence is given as TGTGCCACCAGTGACTCAGGGGGCGTTTATGGCTACACCTTC.